One and the same sample provided the 12 T cell receptor beta chains below, sequenced in a study of tumor-infiltrating lymphocytes in primary liver carcinoma. Extraction also yielded germline DNA, while blood RNA was obtained from unsorted whole blood. From 400 to 550 ng total RNA, TCR beta cDNA was generated with a primer in the constant region. Sequencing libraries for TCR beta derived from three nested multiplex PCR rounds that used slightly modified ARM-PCR. Use of TRBV1-TRBV30 forward primers with a C-beta reverse primer characterized the first two PCR rounds, which lasted about 10 cycles each. MiXCR, run by TCRdb on the multiplex PCR reads, gives a single entry per CDR3 protein. The sample records around 330,000 distinct CDR3 sequences, around three fifths being singletons. Sequencing was done on a sample of peripheral blood. All receptors come from a woman aged 30 to 39 with primary liver carcinoma and hepatitis B virus infection.

Of note for this clonotype: A junction boundary mismatches the germline segment, possibly from a read error. V is TRBV11-3 and J is TRBJ2-1; D is ambiguous. From germline, CDR1 is SGHNT and CDR2 YENEEA. This CDR3 contains 20 residues. CDR3 sequence reads: CASSLVLLVGSTSSYNKQFF. In DNA, the CDR3 is TGTGCCAGCAGCTTAGTTCTTTTAGTCGGATCAACCAGCTCCTACAATAAGCAGTTCTTC.

The chain joins TRBV21-1 to TRBJ2-7; the DNA was not compared with TRBD2, the D call given in the table. TRBV21-1 corresponds to a pseudogene. This CDR3 is built from 17 residues. The CDR3 protein is CASSPPPQTSGSYEQYF. The CDR3 DNA follows: TGTGCCAGCAGCCCCCCACCTCAGACTAGCGGGAGCTACGAGCAGTACTTC.

Of note for this clonotype: A read error is possible here, since a much larger clone lies one base away. Since the CDR3 does not end with the conserved phenylalanine or tryptophan, this likely comes from a read error. The chain uses TRBV4-3 and TRBJ2-1; 9 bases are shared with TRBD2. The germline V gene has CDR1 LGHNA and CDR2 YSLEER. V lost 1 base and J lost 7; bases outside the gene matches: 5. The CDR3 has 15 amino acids. CDR3 in DNA: TGCGCCAGCAGCCAAGGTAGCGGGAGTTTTAATGAGCAGTTCGTC. It translates to CASSQGSGSFNEQFV.

This clonotype showed up just a few times. At one boundary the junction diverges from the germline segment, which might be a read error. This chain links TRBV11-1 with TRBJ2-6; D may be TRBD1 (5 bases). Looked up from germline, CDR1 is SGHAT and CDR2 is FQDESV (reference sequence). This CDR3 comprises 15 residues. The CDR3 is CASSLGRAGANVMTF. CDR3 DNA: TGTGCCAGCAGCTTGGGCCGAGCTGGGGCCAACGTCATGACTTTC.

Details on this clonotype: A read error may produce the germline difference seen at one junction end. The chain links TRBV4-3 to TRBJ2-3; no clear D gene. This CDR3 region has 13 residues. Germline V gene sequence: CDR1 LGHNA, CDR2 YSLEER. The CDR3 DNA reads as TGCGCCAACAGCCAAGGCTTGGGAGATACGCAGTATTTT. Protein product: CANSQGLGDTQYF.

The rearrangement links TRBV13 to TRBJ2-7, with D tentatively TRBD2 (5 bases). The CDR3 runs to 12 residues. The germline gives CDR1 PRHDT, CDR2 FYEKMQ (reference sequence). V lost 5 bases and J 5 bases, leaving 10 bases between the germline ends. The CDR3 nucleotides read TGTGCCAGCAGCCGGGGTGGGAACGAGCAGTACTTC. This gives the protein CASSRGGNEQYF.

V gene TRBV6-2 or TRBV6-3 combines with J gene TRBJ2-4, with D unclear. V was trimmed by 10 bases and J by 0 bases, leaving 16 bases between them. The CDR3 has 15 residues. The germline V gene encodes CDR1 MNHEY and CDR2 SVGEGT. This chain's CDR3 is CANIKEGGAKNIQYF. The CDR3 DNA reads as TGTGCCAACATCAAAGAAGGTGGAGCCAAAAACATTCAGTACTTC.

The chain combines TRBV24-1 with TRBJ1-1; D is uncertain. The CDR3 contains 12 residues. CDR1 KGHDR and CDR2 SFDVKD come from the germline V gene. The V end lost 7 bases, the J end lost 11 bases, and 16 bases lay between the germline ends. CDR3 sequence reads: CATRGEESSAFF. CDR3 in DNA: TGTGCCACCAGAGGTGAGGAATCGAGCGCTTTCTTT.

Points on this clonotype: This may be a read error: a much more frequent sequence differs by one nucleotide. The chain recombines TRBV4-3 with TRBJ2-7, with D perhaps assigned TRBD1 or TRBD2 (5 bases each). Germline-derived CDR1 and CDR2 are LGHNA and YSLEER. Between the trimmed V and J ends, which lost 1 base and 0 bases, there was a span of 10 bases. This CDR3 is built from 15 residues. The CDR3 region is CASSQGWGSSYEQYF. In DNA form, the CDR3 reads TGCGCCAGCAGCCAAGGATGGGGGAGCTCCTACGAGCAGTACTTC.

This clonotype was seen more than once but under ten times. This chain uses TRBV30 with TRBJ2-3, with TRBD1 matching 7 bases. Trimming took 5 bases from V and 3 from J; bases not matched to a gene: 11. Germline-derived CDR1 and CDR2 are GTSNPN and SVGIG (reference sequence). The CDR3 is 15 amino acids. The CDR3, as DNA: TGTGCCTGGGAAACTGACAGGGCTGGGACAGATACGCAGTATTTT. Translated: CAWETDRAGTDTQYF. Together with reference TRBV30 and TRBJ2-3, the CDR3 gives the full variable domain: SQTIHQWPATLVQPVGSPLSLECTVEGTSNPNLYWYRQAAGRGLQLLFYSVGIGQISSEVPQNLSASRPQDRQFILSSKKLLLSDSGFYLCAWETDRAGTDTQYFGPGTRLTVL.

This clonotype was seen only once. Mismatch with germline at one junction end may stem from a read error. The chain joins TRBV12-3 or TRBV12-4 to TRBJ1-2, with 8 bases lining up with TRBD1. This CDR3 has 14 residues. In DNA form, the CDR3 reads TGTGCCAGCAGTTTACTACAGGGGGTGGGTGGCTACGCCTTC. Encoded protein: CASSLLQGVGGYAF.

This clonotype appeared many times. This sequence joins TRBV6-5 and TRBJ1-5; D unresolved. CDR3 length: 14 amino acids. V shed 2 bases and J shed 1 base, with 6 bases lying between them. Germline CDR1 and CDR2: MNHEY and SVGAGI. Here the CDR3 reads CASSYLGSNQPQHF. The DNA for the CDR3 is TGTGCCAGCAGTTACCTTGGGAGCAATCAGCCCCAGCATTTT.